The text below deals with one T cell receptor beta chain. The CDR3 consists of 16 residues. Between the trimmed V and J ends, which lost 6 bases and 0 bases, there was a span of 14 bases. CDR1 is SNHLY, CDR2 FYNNEI, per germline. The sample is drawn from a study of glioma-infiltrating T cells after dendritic cell vaccination. This table comes from immunoSEQ multiplex PCR, and its TCRdb copy is limited to in-frame clones, with some not included. The sample gives 30,000 to 40,000 clones, approximately 82% of which show up once; roughly 7.7% is in the top ten. Here the sequenced sample was blood, taken before dendritic cell vaccination. The V and J genes are TRBV2 and TRBJ2-2, with a tentative D call TRBD2 (5 bases). This sequence originates from a human donor with glioblastoma. CDR3 loop: CASRPGVSANTGELFF. CDR3 coding DNA: TGTGCCAGCAGACCCGGGGTTAGCGCGAACACCGGGGAGCTGTTTTTT.